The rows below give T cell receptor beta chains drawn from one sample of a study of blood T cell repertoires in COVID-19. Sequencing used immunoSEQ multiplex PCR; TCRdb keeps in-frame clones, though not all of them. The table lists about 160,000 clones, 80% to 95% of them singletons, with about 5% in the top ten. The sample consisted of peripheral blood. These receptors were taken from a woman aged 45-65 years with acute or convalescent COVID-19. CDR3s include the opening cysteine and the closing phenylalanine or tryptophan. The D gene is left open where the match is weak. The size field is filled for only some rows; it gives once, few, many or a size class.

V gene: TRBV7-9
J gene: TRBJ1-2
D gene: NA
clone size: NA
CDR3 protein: CASSTQGDYGYTF
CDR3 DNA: TGTGCCAGCAGCACACAAGGGGACTATGGCTACACCTTC

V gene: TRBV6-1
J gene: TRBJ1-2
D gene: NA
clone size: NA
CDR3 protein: CASSARGQFLPSNYGYTF
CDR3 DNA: TGTGCCAGCAGTGCTCGTGGACAGTTCCTTCCTTCTAACTATGGCTACACCTTC

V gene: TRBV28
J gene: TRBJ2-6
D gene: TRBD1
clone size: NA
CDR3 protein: CASSPPRDSLWGGANVLTF
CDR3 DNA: TGTGCCAGCAGTCCCCCAAGGGACAGCCTTTGGGGTGGGGCCAACGTCCTGACTTTC

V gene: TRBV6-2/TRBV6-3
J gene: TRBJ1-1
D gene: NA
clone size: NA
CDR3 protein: CASSYSLAVNTEAFF
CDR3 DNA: TGTGCCAGCAGTTACTCCTTGGCAGTGAACACTGAAGCTTTCTTT

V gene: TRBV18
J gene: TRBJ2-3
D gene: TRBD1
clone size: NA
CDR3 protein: CASSLGTGGTDTQYF
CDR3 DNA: TGTGCCAGCTCACTCGGGACAGGGGGAACAGATACGCAGTATTTT

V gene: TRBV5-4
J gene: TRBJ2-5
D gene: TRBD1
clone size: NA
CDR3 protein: CASSYRDSQETQYF
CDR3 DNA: TGTGCCAGCAGTTATCGGGACAGCCAAGAGACCCAGTACTTC

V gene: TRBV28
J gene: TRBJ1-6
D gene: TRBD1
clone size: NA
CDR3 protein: CASSLSSGGNRNSPLHF
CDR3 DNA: TGTGCCAGCAGTTTATCCTCAGGGGGCAATAGAAATTCACCCCTCCACTTT

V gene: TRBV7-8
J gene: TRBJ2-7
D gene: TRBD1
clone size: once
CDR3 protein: CASSQFRDRGTYEQYF
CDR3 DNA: TGTGCCAGCAGCCAATTCCGGGACAGGGGAACCTACGAGCAGTACTTC

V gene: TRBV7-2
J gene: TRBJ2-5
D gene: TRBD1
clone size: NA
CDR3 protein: CASSPGTGGYQETQYF
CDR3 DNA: TGTGCCAGCAGCCCCGGGACAGGGGGGTACCAAGAGACCCAGTACTTC

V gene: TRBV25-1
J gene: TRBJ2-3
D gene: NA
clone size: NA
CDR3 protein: CASSDSSTDTQYF
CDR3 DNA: TGTGCCAGCAGTGACTCGAGCACAGATACGCAGTATTTT

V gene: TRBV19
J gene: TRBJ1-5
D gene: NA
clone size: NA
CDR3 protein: CASSSPYRVNQPQHF
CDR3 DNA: TGTGCCAGTAGTTCTCCCTACAGGGTCAATCAGCCCCAGCATTTT

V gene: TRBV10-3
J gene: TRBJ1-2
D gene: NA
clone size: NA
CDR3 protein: CAISEDRPNYGYTF
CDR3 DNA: TGTGCCATCAGTGAAGACAGGCCTAACTATGGCTACACCTTC

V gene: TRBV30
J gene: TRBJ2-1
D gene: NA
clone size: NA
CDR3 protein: CAWAIRSGREQFF
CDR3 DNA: TGTGCCTGGGCAATAAGGTCGGGTCGGGAGCAGTTCTTC

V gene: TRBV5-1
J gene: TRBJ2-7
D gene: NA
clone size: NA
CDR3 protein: CASSLDQGGSGEQYF
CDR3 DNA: TGCGCCAGCAGCTTGGACCAGGGCGGATCGGGCGAGCAGTACTTC

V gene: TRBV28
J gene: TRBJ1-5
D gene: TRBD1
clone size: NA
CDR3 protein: CASSPSGQGAVSNQPQHF
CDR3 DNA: TGTGCCAGCAGCCCATCGGGACAGGGGGCGGTAAGCAATCAGCCCCAGCATTTT

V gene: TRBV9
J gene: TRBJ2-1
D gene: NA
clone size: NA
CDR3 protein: CASSQRDGGRTYNEQFF
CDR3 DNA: TGTGCCAGCAGCCAGAGAGACGGGGGAAGGACCTACAATGAGCAGTTCTTC

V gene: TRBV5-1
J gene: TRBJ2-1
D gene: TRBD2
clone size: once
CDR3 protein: CASSTTSGGINEQFF
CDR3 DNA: TGCGCCAGCAGCACTACTAGCGGGGGGATTAATGAGCAGTTCTTC

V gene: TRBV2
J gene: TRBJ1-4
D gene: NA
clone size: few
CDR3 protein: CASSLSRATNEKLFF
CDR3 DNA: TGTGCCAGCAGCTTGAGTCGTGCAACTAATGAAAAACTGTTTTTT

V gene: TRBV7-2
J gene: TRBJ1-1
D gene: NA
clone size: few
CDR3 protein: CASSFNLMNTEAFF
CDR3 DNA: TGTGCCAGCAGCTTTAACTTAATGAACACTGAAGCTTTCTTT

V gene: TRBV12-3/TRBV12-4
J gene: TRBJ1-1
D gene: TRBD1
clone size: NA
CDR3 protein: CASSVTGGGLAFF
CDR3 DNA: TGTGCCAGCAGTGTCACAGGGGGCGGATTGGCTTTCTTT

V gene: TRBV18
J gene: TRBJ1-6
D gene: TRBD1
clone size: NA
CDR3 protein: CASSRPSGQYNSPLHF
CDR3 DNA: TGTGCCAGCTCAAGACCCTCGGGACAGTATAATTCACCCCTCCACTTT

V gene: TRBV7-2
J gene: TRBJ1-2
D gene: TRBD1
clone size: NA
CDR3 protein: CASSSSPGTGGNGYTF
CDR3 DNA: TGTGCCAGCAGCTCTAGCCCCGGGACAGGGGGAAATGGCTACACCTTC

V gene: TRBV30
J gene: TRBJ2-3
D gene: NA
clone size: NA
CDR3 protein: CAWRGGGQGTDTQYF
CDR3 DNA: TGTGCCTGGCGTGGGGGGGGGCAGGGGACAGATACGCAGTATTTT

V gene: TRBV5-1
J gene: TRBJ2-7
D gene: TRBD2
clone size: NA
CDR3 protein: CASGWTSGSYEQYF
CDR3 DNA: TGCGCCAGCGGATGGACTAGCGGTAGTTACGAGCAGTACTTC

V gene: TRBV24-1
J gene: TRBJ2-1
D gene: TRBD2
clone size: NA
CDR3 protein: CATSERTSGSAYNEQFF
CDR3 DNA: TGTGCCACCAGTGAACGGACTAGCGGGAGCGCCTACAATGAGCAGTTCTTC

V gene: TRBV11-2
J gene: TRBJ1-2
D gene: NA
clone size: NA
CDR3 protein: CASSLSTANYGYTF
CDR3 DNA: TGTGCCAGCAGTCTTTCGACAGCAAACTATGGCTACACCTTC

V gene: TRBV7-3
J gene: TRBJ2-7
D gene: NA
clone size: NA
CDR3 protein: CASSLRGGAEPARKYF
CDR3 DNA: TGTGCCAGCAGCTTACGTGGAGGGGCAGAACCGGCCCGCAAGTACTTC

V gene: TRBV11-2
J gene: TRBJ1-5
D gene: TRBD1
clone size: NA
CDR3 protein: CASSLGTGGNQPQHF
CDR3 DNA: TGTGCCAGCAGCCTAGGGACAGGGGGGAATCAGCCCCAGCATTTT

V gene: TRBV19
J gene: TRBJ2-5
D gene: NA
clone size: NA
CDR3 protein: CAAGVEETQYF
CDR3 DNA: TGTGCTGCGGGTGTCGAAGAGACCCAGTACTTC

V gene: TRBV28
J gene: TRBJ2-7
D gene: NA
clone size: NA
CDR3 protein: CASSPGRVYEQYF
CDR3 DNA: TGTGCCAGCAGTCCGGGGAGAGTATACGAGCAGTACTTC

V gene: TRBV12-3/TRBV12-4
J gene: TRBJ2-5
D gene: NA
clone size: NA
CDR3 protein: CASSLDTQETQYF
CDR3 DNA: TGTGCCAGCAGTTTAGATACACAAGAGACCCAGTACTTC

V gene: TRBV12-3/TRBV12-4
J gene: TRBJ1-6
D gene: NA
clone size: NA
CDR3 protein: CASKIQNSPLHF
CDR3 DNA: TGTGCCAGCAAGATACAGAATTCACCCCTCCACTTT

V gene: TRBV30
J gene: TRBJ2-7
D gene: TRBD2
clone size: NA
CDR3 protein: CAWSALSGPYEQYF
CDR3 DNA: TGTGCCTGGAGCGCCCTTAGCGGGCCCTACGAGCAGTACTTC

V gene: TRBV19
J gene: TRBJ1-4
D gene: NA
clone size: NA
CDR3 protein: CASSMIGSNEKLFF
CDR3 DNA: TGTGCCAGTAGTATGATCGGGTCTAATGAAAAACTGTTTTTT

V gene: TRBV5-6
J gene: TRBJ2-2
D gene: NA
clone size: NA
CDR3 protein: CASSFVSGELFF
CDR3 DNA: TGTGCCAGCAGCTTCGTCTCCGGGGAGCTGTTTTTT

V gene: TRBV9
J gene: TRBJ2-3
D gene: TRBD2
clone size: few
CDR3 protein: CASSAWRGGRDTQYF
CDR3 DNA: TGTGCCAGCAGCGCCTGGCGGGGGGGCAGAGATACGCAGTATTTT

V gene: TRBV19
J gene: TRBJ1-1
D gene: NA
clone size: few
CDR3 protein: CASSIEGVKSEAFF
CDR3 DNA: TGTGCCAGTAGTATCGAGGGTGTAAAATCTGAAGCTTTCTTT